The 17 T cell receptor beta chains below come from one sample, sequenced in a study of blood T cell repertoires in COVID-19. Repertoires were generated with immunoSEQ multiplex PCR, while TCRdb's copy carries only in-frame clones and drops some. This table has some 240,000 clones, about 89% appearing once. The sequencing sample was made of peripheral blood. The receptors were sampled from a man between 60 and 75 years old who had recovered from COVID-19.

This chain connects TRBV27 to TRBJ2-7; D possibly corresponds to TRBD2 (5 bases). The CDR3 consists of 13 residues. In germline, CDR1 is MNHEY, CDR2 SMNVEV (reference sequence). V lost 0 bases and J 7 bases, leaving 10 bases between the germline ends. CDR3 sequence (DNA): TGTGCCAGCAGTTTATCGGCGGGTGGGGAGCAGTACTTC. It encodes CASSLSAGGEQYF.

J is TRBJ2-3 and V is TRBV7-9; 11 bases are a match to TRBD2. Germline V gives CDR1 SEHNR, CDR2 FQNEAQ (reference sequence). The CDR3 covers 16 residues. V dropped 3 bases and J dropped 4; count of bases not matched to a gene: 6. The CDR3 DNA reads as TGTGCCAGCAGCTTGGGGGGACTAGCGGTTCCAGATACGCAGTATTTT. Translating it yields CASSLGGLAVPDTQYF.

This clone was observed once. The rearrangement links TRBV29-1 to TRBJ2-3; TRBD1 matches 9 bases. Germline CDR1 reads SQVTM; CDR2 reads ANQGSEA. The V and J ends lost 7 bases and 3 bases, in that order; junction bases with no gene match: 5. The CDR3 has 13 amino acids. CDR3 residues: CSEGTGKTDTQYF. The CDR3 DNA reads TGCAGCGAAGGGACAGGGAAGACAGATACGCAGTATTTT.

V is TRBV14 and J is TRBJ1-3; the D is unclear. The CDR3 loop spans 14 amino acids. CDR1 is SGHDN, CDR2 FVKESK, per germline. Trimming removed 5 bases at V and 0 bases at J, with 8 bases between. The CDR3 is CASSAGYSGNTIYF. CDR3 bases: TGTGCCAGCAGCGCAGGTTACTCTGGAAACACCATATATTTT. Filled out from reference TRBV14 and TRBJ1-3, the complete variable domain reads EAGVTQFPSHSVIEKGQTVTLRCDPISGHDNLYWYRRVMGKEIKFLLHFVKESKQDESGMPNNRFLAERTGGTYSTLKVQPAELEDSGVYFCASSAGYSGNTIYFGEGSWLTVV.

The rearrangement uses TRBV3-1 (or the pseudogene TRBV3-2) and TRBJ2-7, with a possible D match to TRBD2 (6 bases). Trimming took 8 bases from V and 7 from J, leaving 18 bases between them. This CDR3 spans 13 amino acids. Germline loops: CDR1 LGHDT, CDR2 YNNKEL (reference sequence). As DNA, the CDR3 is TGTGCCAGCTCCGCGGCGGGGATTAGGGAGCAGTACTTC. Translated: CASSAAGIREQYF.

The CDR3 is CSVLRDRAIYEQYF. DNA for the CDR3: TGCAGCGTCCTCCGGGACAGGGCCATATACGAGCAGTACTTC. V gene TRBV29-1 combines with J gene TRBJ2-7; 9 bases line up with TRBD1. The junction had 10 bases not matched to a gene; V was cut back by 6 bases and J by 4 bases. CDR1 and CDR2 from the germline V gene are SQVTM and ANQGSEA. The CDR3 runs 14 residues.

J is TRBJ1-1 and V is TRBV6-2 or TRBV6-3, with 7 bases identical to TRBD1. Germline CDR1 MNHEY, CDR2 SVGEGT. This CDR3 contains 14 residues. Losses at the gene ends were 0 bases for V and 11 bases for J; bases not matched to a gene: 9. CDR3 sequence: CASSYSTAGGRAFF. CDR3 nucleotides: TGTGCCAGCAGTTACTCGACTGCAGGGGGACGTGCTTTCTTT.

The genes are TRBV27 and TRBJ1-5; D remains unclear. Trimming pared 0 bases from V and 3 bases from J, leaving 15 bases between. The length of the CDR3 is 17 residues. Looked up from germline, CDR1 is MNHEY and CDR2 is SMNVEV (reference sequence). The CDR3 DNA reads TGTGCCAGCAGTTTATCGAGGGCGGGCTCCTTCAATCAGCCCCAGCATTTT. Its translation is CASSLSRAGSFNQPQHF.

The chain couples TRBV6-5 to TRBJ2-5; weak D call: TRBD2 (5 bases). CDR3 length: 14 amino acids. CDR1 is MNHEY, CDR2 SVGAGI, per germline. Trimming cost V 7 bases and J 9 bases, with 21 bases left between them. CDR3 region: CASNPIGNWGAQYF. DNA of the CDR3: TGTGCCAGCAATCCAATCGGAAATTGGGGAGCCCAGTACTTC.

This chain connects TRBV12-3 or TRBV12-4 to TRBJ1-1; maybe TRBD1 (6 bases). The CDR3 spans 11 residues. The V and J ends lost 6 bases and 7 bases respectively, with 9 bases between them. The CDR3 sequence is CASSGQREAFF. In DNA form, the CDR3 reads TGTGCCAGCAGCGGACAGCGTGAAGCTTTCTTT.

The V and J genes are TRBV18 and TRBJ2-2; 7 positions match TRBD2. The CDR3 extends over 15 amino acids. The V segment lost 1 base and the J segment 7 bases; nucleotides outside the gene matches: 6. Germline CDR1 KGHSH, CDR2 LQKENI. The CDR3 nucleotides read TGTGCCAGCTCACCACAAAGCGGGGCTGGCGGGGAGCTGTTTTTT. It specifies CASSPQSGAGGELFF.

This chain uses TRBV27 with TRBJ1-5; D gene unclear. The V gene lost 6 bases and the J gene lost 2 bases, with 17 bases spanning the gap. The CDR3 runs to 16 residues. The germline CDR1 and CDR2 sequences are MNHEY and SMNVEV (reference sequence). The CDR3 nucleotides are TGTGCCAGCAGCAGTTTACAGACTATTGGCAATCAGCCCCAGCATTTT. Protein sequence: CASSSLQTIGNQPQHF.

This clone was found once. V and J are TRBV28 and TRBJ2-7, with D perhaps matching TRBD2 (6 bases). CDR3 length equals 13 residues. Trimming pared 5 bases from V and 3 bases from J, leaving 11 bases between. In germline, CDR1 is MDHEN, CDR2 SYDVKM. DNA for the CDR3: TGTGCCAGCAGTCGCGGGGCTCTCTACGAGCAGTACTTC. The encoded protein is CASSRGALYEQYF.

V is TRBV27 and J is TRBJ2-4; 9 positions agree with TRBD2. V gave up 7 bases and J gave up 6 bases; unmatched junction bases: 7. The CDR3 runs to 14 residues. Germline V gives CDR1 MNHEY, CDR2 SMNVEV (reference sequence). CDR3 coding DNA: TGTGCCAGCAAATTAGCGGGAGATGGAAACATTCAGTACTTC. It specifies CASKLAGDGNIQYF.

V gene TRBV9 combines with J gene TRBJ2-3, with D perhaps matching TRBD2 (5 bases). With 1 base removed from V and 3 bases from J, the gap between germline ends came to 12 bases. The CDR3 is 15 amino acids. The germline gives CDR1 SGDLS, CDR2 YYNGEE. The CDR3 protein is CASSVRGSSTDTQYF. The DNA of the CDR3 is TGTGCCAGCAGCGTAAGAGGGAGCAGTACAGATACGCAGTATTTT.

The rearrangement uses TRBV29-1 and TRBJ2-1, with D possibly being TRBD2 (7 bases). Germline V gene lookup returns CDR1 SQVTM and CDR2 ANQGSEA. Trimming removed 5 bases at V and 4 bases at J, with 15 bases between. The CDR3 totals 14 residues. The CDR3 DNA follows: TGCAGCGTTTGGGGGGGCGGCCTTTACAATGAGCAGTTCTTC. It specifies CSVWGGGLYNEQFF.

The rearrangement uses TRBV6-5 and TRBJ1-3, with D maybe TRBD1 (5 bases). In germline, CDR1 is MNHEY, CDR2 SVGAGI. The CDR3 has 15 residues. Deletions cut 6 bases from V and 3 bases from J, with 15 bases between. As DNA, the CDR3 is TGTGCCAGCAGGTCGGGAATGGGGGGTGGAAACACCATATATTTT. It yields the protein CASRSGMGGGNTIYF.